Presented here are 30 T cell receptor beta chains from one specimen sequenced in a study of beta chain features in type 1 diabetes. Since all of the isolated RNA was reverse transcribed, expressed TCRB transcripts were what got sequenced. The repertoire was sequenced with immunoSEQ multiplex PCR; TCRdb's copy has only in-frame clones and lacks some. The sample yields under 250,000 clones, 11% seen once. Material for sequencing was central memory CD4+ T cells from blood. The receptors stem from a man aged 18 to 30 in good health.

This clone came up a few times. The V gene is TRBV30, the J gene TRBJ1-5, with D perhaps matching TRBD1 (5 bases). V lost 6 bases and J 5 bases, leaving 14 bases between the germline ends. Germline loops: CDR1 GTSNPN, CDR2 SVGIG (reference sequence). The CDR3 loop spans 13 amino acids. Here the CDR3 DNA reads TGTGCCTGCGGTGCCAGGGCTGATCAGCCCCAGCATTTT. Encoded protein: CACGARADQPQHF.

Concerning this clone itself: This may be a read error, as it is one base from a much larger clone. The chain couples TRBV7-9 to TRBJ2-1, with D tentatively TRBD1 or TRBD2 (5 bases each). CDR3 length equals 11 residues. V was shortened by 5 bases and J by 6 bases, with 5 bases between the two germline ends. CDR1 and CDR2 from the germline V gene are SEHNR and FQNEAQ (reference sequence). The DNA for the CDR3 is TGTGCCAGCAGCGGGGGCAATGAGCAGTTCTTC. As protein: CASSGGNEQFF.

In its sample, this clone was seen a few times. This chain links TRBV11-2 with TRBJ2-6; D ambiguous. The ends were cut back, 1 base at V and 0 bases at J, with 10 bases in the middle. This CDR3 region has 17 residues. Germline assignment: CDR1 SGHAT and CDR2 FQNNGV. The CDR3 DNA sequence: TGTGCCAGCAGCTTAGTAAGTCCCCTCTCTGGGGCCAACGTCCTGACTTTC. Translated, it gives CASSLVSPLSGANVLTF.

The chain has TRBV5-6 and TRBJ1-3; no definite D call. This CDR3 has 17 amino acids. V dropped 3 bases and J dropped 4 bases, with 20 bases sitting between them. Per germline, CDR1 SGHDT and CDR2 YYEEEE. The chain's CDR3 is CASSSRQAHLWGNTIYF. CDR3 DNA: TGTGCCAGCAGCTCACGGCAGGCGCACCTATGGGGAAACACCATATATTTT.

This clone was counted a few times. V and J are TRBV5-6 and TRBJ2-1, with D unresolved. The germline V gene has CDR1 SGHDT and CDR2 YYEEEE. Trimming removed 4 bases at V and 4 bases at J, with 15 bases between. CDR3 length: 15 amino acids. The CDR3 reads CASSLGIEPYNEQFF. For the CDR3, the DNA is TGTGCCAGCAGCCTTGGAATCGAACCTTACAATGAGCAGTTCTTC.

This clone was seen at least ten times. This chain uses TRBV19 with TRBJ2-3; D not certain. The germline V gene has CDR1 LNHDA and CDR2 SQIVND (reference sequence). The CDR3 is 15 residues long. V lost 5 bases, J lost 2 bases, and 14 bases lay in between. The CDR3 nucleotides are TGTGCCAGTAGTGGGGTCGGCTGGCCCACAGATACGCAGTATTTT. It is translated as CASSGVGWPTDTQYF.

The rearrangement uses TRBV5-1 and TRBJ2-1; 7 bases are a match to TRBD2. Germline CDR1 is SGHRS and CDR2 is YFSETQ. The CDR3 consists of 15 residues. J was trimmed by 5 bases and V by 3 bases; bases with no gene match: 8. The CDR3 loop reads CASSSPRLADNEQFF. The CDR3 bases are TGCGCCAGCAGCTCCCCCCGACTAGCTGACAATGAGCAGTTCTTC.

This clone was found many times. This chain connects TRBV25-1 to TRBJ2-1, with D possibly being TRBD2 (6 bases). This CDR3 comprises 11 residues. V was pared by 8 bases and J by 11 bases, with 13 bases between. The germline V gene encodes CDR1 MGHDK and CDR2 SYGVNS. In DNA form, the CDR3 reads TGTGCCAGCGGGAACGGGAGAAAGCAGTTCTTC. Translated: CASGNGRKQFF.

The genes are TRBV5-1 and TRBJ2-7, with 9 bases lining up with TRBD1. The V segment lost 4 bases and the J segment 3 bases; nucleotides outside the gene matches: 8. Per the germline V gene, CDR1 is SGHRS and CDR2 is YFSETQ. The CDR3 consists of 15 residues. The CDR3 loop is CASSPWGTGSYEQYF. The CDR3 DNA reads TGCGCCAGCAGCCCCTGGGGGACAGGGAGCTACGAGCAGTACTTC.

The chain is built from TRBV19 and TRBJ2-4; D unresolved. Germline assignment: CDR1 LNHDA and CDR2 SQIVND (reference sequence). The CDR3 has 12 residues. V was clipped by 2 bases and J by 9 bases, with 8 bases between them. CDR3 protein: CASSISRGIQYF. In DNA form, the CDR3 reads TGTGCCAGTAGTATATCTAGAGGCATTCAGTACTTC.

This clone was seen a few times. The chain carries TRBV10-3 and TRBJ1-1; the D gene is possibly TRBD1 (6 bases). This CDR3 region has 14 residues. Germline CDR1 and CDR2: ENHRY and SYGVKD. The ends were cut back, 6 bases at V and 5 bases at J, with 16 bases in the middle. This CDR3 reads CAIRETGRRTEAFF. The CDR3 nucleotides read TGTGCCATCAGGGAAACAGGGCGACGAACTGAAGCTTTCTTT.

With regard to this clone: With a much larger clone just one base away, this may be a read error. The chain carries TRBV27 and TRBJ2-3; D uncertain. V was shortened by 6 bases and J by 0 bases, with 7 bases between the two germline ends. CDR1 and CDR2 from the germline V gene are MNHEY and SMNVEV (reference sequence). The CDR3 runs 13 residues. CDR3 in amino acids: CASSGWSTDTQYF. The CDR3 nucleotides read TGTGCCAGCAGCGGGTGGAGCACAGATACGCAGTATTTT.

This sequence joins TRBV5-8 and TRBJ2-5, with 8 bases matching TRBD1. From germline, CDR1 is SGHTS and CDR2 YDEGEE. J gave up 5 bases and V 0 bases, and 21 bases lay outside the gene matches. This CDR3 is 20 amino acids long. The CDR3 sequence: CASSLAGLSGGATYMETQYF. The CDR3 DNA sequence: TGTGCCAGCAGCTTGGCTGGGCTATCAGGGGGCGCAACATACATGGAGACCCAGTACTTC.

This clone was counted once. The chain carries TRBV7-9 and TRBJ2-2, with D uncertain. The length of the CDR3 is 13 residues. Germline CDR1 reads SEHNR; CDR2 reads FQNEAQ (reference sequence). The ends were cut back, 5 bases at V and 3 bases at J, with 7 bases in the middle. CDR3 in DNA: TGTGCCAGCAGCCCCTCATACACCGGGGAGCTGTTTTTT. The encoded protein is CASSPSYTGELFF. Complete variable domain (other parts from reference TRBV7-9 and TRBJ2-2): DTGVSQNPRHKITKRGQNVTFRCDPISEHNRLYWYRQTLGQGPEFLTYFQNEAQLEKSRLLSDRFSAERPKGSFSTLEIQRTEQGDSAMYLCASSPSYTGELFFGEGSRLTVL.

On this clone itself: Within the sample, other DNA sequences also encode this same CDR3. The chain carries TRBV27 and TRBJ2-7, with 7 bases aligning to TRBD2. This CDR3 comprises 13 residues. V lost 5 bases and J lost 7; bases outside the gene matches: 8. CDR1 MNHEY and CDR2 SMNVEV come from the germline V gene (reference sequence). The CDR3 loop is CASSPRTRGEQYF. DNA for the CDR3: TGTGCCAGCAGTCCAAGGACTAGAGGTGAGCAGTACTTC.

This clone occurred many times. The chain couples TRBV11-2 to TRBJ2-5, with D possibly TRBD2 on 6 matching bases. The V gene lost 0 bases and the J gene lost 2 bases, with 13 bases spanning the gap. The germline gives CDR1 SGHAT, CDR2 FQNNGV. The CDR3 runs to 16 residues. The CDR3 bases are TGTGCCAGCAGCTTAGATCGGGGGACTGGGCAAGAGACCCAGTACTTC. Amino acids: CASSLDRGTGQETQYF. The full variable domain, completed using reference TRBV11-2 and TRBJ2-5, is EAGVAQSPRYKIIEKRQSVAFWCNPISGHATLYWYQQILGQGPKLLIQFQNNGVVDDSQLPKDRFSAERLKGVDSTLKIQPAKLEDSAVYLCASSLDRGTGQETQYFGPGTRLLVL.

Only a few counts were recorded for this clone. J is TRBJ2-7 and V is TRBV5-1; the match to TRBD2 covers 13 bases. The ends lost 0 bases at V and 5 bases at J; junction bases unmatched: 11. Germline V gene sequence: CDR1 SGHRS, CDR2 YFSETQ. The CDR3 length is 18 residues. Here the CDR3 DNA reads TGCGCCAGCAGCTTGGCCCCCCTACTAGCGGGAGGGCCCAACGAGCAGTACTTC. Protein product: CASSLAPLLAGGPNEQYF.

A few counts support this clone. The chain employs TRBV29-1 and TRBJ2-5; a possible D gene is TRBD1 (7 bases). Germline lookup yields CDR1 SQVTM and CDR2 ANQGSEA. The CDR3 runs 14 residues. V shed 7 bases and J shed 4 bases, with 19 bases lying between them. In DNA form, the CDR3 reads TGCAGCGCCCTGACAGGGAGGCTTAGAGAGACCCAGTACTTC. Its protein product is CSALTGRLRETQYF.

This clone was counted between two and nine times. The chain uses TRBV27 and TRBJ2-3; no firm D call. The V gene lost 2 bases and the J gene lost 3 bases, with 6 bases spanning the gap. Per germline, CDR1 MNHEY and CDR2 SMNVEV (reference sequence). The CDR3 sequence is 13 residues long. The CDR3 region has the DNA TGTGCCAGCAGTTTAATCGGTACAGATACGCAGTATTTT. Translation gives CASSLIGTDTQYF.

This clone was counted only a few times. CDR3 amino acids: CASSLLGPHEQFF. The CDR3 region has the DNA TGTGCCAGCAGTCTCCTCGGACCCCATGAGCAGTTCTTC. The chain combines TRBV28 with TRBJ2-1; D not resolved. The CDR3 loop spans 13 amino acids. V lost 5 bases to trimming and J lost 8 bases, with 13 bases between them. CDR1 is MDHEN, CDR2 SYDVKM, per germline.

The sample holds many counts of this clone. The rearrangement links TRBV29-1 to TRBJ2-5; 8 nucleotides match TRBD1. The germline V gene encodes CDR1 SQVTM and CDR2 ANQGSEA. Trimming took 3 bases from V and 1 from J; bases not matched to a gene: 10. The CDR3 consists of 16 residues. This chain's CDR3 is CSVDSVQGAFQETQYF. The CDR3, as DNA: TGCAGCGTTGACTCCGTCCAGGGGGCGTTCCAAGAGACCCAGTACTTC.

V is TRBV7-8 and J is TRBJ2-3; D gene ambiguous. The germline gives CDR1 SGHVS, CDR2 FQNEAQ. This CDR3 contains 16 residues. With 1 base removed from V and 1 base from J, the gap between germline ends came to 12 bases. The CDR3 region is CASSLGHNFGTDTQYF. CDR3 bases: TGTGCCAGCAGCTTAGGACACAACTTCGGCACAGATACGCAGTATTTT.

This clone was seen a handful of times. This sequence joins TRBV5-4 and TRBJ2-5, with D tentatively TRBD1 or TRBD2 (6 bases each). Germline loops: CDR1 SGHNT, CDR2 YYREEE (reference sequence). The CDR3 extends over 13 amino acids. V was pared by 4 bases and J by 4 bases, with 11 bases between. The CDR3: CASSPWGAETQYF. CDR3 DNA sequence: TGTGCCAGCAGCCCGTGGGGGGCAGAGACCCAGTACTTC.

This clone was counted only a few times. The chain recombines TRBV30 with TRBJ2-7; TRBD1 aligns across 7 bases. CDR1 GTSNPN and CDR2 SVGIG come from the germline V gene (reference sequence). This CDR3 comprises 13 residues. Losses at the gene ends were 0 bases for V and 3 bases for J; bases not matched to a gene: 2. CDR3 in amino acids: CAWSVTGVYEQYF. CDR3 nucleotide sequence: TGTGCCTGGAGTGTAACAGGGGTCTACGAGCAGTACTTC.

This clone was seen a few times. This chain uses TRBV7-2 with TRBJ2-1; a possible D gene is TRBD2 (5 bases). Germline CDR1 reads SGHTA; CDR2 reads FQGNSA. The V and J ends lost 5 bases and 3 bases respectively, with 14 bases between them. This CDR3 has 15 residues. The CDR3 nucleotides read TGTGCCAGCAGCGTAAGCGGAGGCCACTACAATGAGCAGTTCTTC. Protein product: CASSVSGGHYNEQFF.

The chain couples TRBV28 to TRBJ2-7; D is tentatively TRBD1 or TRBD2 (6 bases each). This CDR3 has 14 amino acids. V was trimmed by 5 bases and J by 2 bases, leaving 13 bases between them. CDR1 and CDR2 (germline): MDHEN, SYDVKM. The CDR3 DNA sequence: TGTGCCAGCAGTCCCGTGGGGGGCCCCTACGAGCAGTACTTC. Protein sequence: CASSPVGGPYEQYF.

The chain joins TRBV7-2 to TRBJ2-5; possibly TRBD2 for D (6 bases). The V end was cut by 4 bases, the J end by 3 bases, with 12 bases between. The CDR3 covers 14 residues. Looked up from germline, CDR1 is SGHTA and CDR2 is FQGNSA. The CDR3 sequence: CASSSRTGEETQYF. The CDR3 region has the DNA TGTGCCAGCAGCTCACGGACGGGGGAAGAGACCCAGTACTTC.

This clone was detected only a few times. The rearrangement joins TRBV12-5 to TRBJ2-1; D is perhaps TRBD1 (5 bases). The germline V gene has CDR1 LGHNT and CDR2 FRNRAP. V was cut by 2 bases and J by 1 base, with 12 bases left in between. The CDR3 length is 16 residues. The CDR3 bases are TGTGCTAGTGGTTTGCCCCCGGACATGTCCTACAATGAGCAGTTCTTC. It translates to CASGLPPDMSYNEQFF.

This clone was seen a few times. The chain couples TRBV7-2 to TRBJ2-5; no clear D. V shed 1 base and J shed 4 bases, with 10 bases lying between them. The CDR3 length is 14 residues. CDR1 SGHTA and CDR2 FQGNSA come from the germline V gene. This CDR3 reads CASSLGLVAETQYF. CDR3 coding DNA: TGTGCCAGCAGCTTAGGGTTAGTTGCAGAGACCCAGTACTTC.

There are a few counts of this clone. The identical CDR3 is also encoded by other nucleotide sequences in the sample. The CDR3 here is CSALRAEAFF. CDR3 DNA sequence: TGCAGTGCCCTAAGGGCTGAAGCTTTCTTT. The chain uses TRBV20-1 and TRBJ1-1, with D uncertain. V lost 6 bases, J lost 6 bases, and 8 bases lay in between. Germline assignment: CDR1 DFQATT and CDR2 SNEGSKA (reference sequence). CDR3 length: 10 amino acids.